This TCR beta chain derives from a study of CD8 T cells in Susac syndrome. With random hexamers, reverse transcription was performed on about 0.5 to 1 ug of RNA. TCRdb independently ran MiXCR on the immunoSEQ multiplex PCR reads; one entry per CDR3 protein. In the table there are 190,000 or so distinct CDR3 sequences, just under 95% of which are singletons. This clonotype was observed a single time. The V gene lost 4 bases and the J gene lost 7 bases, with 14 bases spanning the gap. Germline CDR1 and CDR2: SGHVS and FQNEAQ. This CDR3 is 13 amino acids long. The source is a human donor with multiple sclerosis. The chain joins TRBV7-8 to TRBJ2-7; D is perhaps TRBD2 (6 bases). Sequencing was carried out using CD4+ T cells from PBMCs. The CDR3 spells CASSSLRETEQYF. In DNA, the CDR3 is TGTGCCAGCAGCTCGCTCCGGGAGACTGAGCAGTACTTC.